This T cell receptor (beta chain) was identified in a study of radiotherapy plus CTLA-4 blockade in lung cancer. Some clones are missing from TCRdb's copy, which holds only in-frame ones; the method was immunoSEQ multiplex PCR. This table has about 45,000 clones, approximately 62% appearing once. Receiving focal radiation plus CTLA-4 blockade with ipilimumab were patients who had chemo-refractory metastatic non-small-cell lung cancer. This CDR3 spans 16 amino acids. Germline CDR1 and CDR2: LNHDA and SQIVND (reference sequence). V lost 6 bases and J 0 bases, leaving 16 bases between the germline ends. In its sample, this clone was seen a few times. Its matching antigen is unknown. Study-level findings and limits: Early shifts in blood T cell clones, with interferon-beta, reportedly predicted response best.

The V gene is TRBV19, the J gene TRBJ2-3; D possibly corresponds to TRBD2 (7 bases). Source: peripheral blood, taken from a patient treated with radiotherapy plus ipilimumab. This clonotype was sampled from a human donor with non-small cell lung cancer who had a partial response to radiotherapy plus ipilimumab. The CDR3 loop reads CASRSRGGPSTDTQYF. CDR3 sequence (DNA): TGTGCCAGTAGGAGTCGCGGGGGCCCCAGCACAGATACGCAGTATTTT.